These T cell receptor beta chains were read from a single sample in a study of blood T cell repertoires in COVID-19. Assay used: immunoSEQ multiplex PCR; TCRdb lists only in-frame clones, some missing. This table has roughly 56,000 clones, approximately 84% appearing once. Sequencing was performed on peripheral blood. The receptors derive from a human donor in a cohort sampled during active COVID-19. Both conserved end residues are part of each CDR3. A D gene is named only where the DNA matches it firmly. For some rows the clone size is stated as once, few or many, or as a class when expanded; others skip it.

v_gene,j_gene,abundance,d_gene,CDR3nt,CDR3aa
TRBV11-2,TRBJ1-6,.,.,TGTGCCAGCAGCTTACCGGGTTACGGTTCACCCCTCCACTTT,CASSLPGYGSPLHF
TRBV6-2/TRBV6-3,TRBJ2-2,.,TRBD1,TGTGCCAGCAGTTCCCCGACAGGGTCAAGAAACACCGGGGAGCTGTTTTTT,CASSSPTGSRNTGELFF
TRBV2,TRBJ1-4,once,TRBD1,TGTGCCAGCAGTGGTGCTTTGGGGACAGGGGGCGAAAAACTGTTTTTT,CASSGALGTGGEKLFF
TRBV7-7,TRBJ2-7,.,TRBD2,TGTGCCAGCAGCCCATTCCTAGCGGGAGGGTCCTACGAGCAGTACTTC,CASSPFLAGGSYEQYF
TRBV12-3/TRBV12-4,TRBJ2-3,.,.,TGTGCCAGCAGTTTCAGGGATGGGGATACGCAGTATTTT,CASSFRDGDTQYF
TRBV6-5,TRBJ2-5,.,.,TGTGCCAGCAGCCGGGGAGAGACCCAGTACTTC,CASSRGETQYF
TRBV2,TRBJ2-5,.,TRBD1,TGTGCCAGCAGGGGGACAGGGGTAGAGACCCAGTACTTC,CASRGTGVETQYF
TRBV10-1,TRBJ2-7,.,TRBD1,TGCGCCAGCAGTGAGAGGGGCGGGACAGGGGACCCCTACGAGCAGTACTTC,CASSERGGTGDPYEQYF
TRBV13,TRBJ2-4,.,.,TGTGCCAGCAGCTTTTTCGGAGGAGGAATAACCAAAAACATTCAGTACTTC,CASSFFGGGITKNIQYF
TRBV28,TRBJ1-1,once,TRBD1,TGTGCCAGCAGCCAATACAGGGGCGATGCTGAAGCTTTCTTT,CASSQYRGDAEAFF
TRBV7-3,TRBJ2-1,.,TRBD2,TGTGCCAGCAGCTTACTGGCGGGAGCTTACAATGAGCAGTTCTTC,CASSLLAGAYNEQFF
TRBV7-2,TRBJ2-4,.,.,TGTGCCAGCAGCGACTTCGACGGACAGAGGTACTTC,CASSDFDGQRYF
TRBV13,TRBJ2-7,once,TRBD2,TGTGCCAGCAGCTTAAGGCTGGTGTGGGACACTAGCGGGAAGACCTACGAGCAGTACTTC,CASSLRLVWDTSGKTYEQYF
TRBV5-5,TRBJ2-7,.,TRBD2,TGTGCCAGCAGCTTGGGTCGGACTAGCGGGAGCTACGAGCAGTACTTC,CASSLGRTSGSYEQYF
TRBV5-4,TRBJ1-1,.,.,TGTGCCAGCAGCTTCTCGAGGGGCGGGGGCACTGAAGCTTTCTTT,CASSFSRGGGTEAFF
TRBV6-5,TRBJ1-5,.,.,TGTGCCAGCAGCCTAAGAAGCAATCAGCCCCAGCATTTT,CASSLRSNQPQHF
TRBV18,TRBJ2-2,few,TRBD1,TGTGCCAGCTCAACGGACAGGACCGGGGAGCTGTTTTTT,CASSTDRTGELFF
TRBV4-1,TRBJ1-2,.,.,TGCGCCAGCAGCCAAGAGGGGGGCTATGGCTACACCTTC,CASSQEGGYGYTF
TRBV5-1,TRBJ1-5,.,TRBD1,TGCGCCAGCAGCTCTGGGACAGGGGTAGGGCAGCCCCAGCATTTT,CASSSGTGVGQPQHF
TRBV2,TRBJ1-6,.,.,TGTGCCAGCAAGGGGTCGGCCCTCCACTTT,CASKGSALHF
TRBV5-5,TRBJ2-7,.,TRBD2,TGTGCCAGCAGCTGGACTAGCGGGAGTGGGTACGAGCAGTACTTC,CASSWTSGSGYEQYF
TRBV10-2,TRBJ2-4,.,.,TGCGCCAGCAGGGTACAGGGTCCCATTGCCAAAAACATTCAGTACTTC,CASRVQGPIAKNIQYF
TRBV20-1,TRBJ2-2,.,TRBD2,TGCAGTGCTAGTCCCCCACTAGCGGGCACCGGGGAGCTGTTTTTT,CSASPPLAGTGELFF
TRBV5-1,TRBJ2-2,.,TRBD2,TGCGCCAGCAGCCCCGGACTAGAAGAAGGGGAGCTGTTTTTT,CASSPGLEEGELFF
TRBV28,TRBJ2-7,.,.,TGTGCCAGCAGTCCTCCAGGCTACGAGCAGTACTTC,CASSPPGYEQYF
TRBV28,TRBJ1-4,.,.,TGTGCCATCACAAGGGAGTCCGGAGAACTGTTTTTT,CAITRESGELFF
TRBV2,TRBJ1-2,.,.,TGTGCCAGCAGTAGATCGACTTCGGCCCTTGGCTACACCTTC,CASSRSTSALGYTF
TRBV7-9,TRBJ1-4,.,TRBD1,TGTGCCAGCAGCTTTGCAACAGGGGGCAGTGAAAAACTGTTTTTT,CASSFATGGSEKLFF
TRBV9,TRBJ2-7,.,TRBD1,TGTGCCAGCAGCGTAGGACAGGGCCGGTCCGAGCAGTACTTC,CASSVGQGRSEQYF
TRBV11-3,TRBJ1-2,.,.,TGTGCCAGCAGCTTAGGCAGTTTTGACTACACCTTC,CASSLGSFDYTF
TRBV7-9,TRBJ2-1,.,TRBD2,TGTGCCAGCAGCACCCGGACTAGCGGGAGTTACAATGAGCAGTTCTTC,CASSTRTSGSYNEQFF
TRBV11-2,TRBJ2-7,few,TRBD1,TGTGCCAGCAGCCCTATTTACGGACAGGGAATCCAGTACTTC,CASSPIYGQGIQYF
TRBV7-2,TRBJ2-3,once,TRBD2,TGTGCCAGCAGCACCCGACTAGCGACTCGCACAGATACGCAGTATTTT,CASSTRLATRTDTQYF
TRBV10-3,TRBJ2-7,.,TRBD1,TGTGCCATCAGCGCGGGACAGGGGGCGGTCTACGAGCAGTACTTC,CAISAGQGAVYEQYF
TRBV5-1,TRBJ2-3,.,.,TGCGCCAGCAGCTTGGCTGCAGGGATCCAGCCAGATACGCAGTATTTT,CASSLAAGIQPDTQYF
TRBV5-1,TRBJ2-7,once,TRBD2,TGCGCCAGCAGCGGGACTAGCGGAGGGCTCTTTCGTGAGCAGTACTTC,CASSGTSGGLFREQYF
TRBV24-1,TRBJ1-5,.,TRBD1,TGTGCCACCAGTGGATCAGGGGGCAGCAATCAGCCCCAGCATTTT,CATSGSGGSNQPQHF
TRBV10-1,TRBJ1-1,.,.,TGCGCCAGCAGGGACAGCGGTGGCACTGAAGCTTTCTTT,CASRDSGGTEAFF
TRBV19,TRBJ1-2,few,TRBD1,TGTGCCAGTAGGTTGTCGGGACAGGGCCTTTATGGCTACACCTTC,CASRLSGQGLYGYTF
TRBV28,TRBJ2-3,once,TRBD1,TGTGCCAGCAGCCGGGGACAGGGAAGAAACACAGATACGCAGTATTTT,CASSRGQGRNTDTQYF
TRBV18,TRBJ2-3,.,TRBD2,TGTGCCAGCTCACCATGGGACTACCTCCTGAAGGATACGCAGTATTTT,CASSPWDYLLKDTQYF
TRBV30,TRBJ2-2,once,TRBD2,TGTGCCTGGAACACAGCGGGAGCGGGCGGGGAGCTGTTTTTT,CAWNTAGAGGELFF
TRBV2,TRBJ1-4,.,TRBD1,TGTGCCAGCTGGGGACAGATGGGCGAAAAACTGTTTTTT,CASWGQMGEKLFF
TRBV7-2,TRBJ2-2,.,.,TGTGCCAGCAGCTTAGGACACCAACTGAACACCGGGGAGCTGTTTTTT,CASSLGHQLNTGELFF
TRBV19,TRBJ2-1,few,TRBD2,TGTGCCAGTACCCTACGTTGGGGGGGATACAATGAGCAGTTCTTC,CASTLRWGGYNEQFF
TRBV7-6,TRBJ2-6,.,TRBD1,TGTGCCAGCAGCTTAGCGCAGGGGCAGGGGGCCGTTGTTGGGGCCAACGTCCTGACTTTC,CASSLAQGQGAVVGANVLTF
TRBV7-9,TRBJ1-1,.,.,TGTGCCAGCAGCTTAGGTCGGGGTGAAGCTTTCTTT,CASSLGRGEAFF
TRBV5-5,TRBJ1-1,.,TRBD1,TGTGCCAGCAGCTCCAGGGGGGAATATACTGAAGCTTTCTTT,CASSSRGEYTEAFF
TRBV3-1/TRBV3-2,TRBJ1-1,few,.,TGTGCCAGCAGCACCTCTAGGGAGATGAACACTGAAGCTTTCTTT,CASSTSREMNTEAFF
TRBV6-6,TRBJ2-2,.,TRBD1,TGTGCCAGTCGTGGACAGGGGACCGGGGAGCTGTTTTTT,CASRGQGTGELFF
TRBV5-1,TRBJ1-5,.,.,TGCGCCAGCAGCTTGGGGTGGGGGCTAGACCAGCCCCAGCATTTT,CASSLGWGLDQPQHF
TRBV28,TRBJ2-7,.,TRBD2,TGTGCCAGCACCCAAAGGGCACTAGCGGACTACGAGCAGTACTTC,CASTQRALADYEQYF
TRBV6-6,TRBJ1-6,.,.,TGTGCCAGCAGTTACCAGGACATAGATAATTCACCCCTCCACTTT,CASSYQDIDNSPLHF
TRBV27,TRBJ2-1,few,TRBD1,TGTGCCAGCAGTTTAGACAGGGGCACATACAATGAGCAGTTCTTC,CASSLDRGTYNEQFF
TRBV27,TRBJ1-1,.,TRBD1,TGTGCCAGCAGTCCCTTGGGCAGGGGGCGCGGGACTGAAGCTTTCTTT,CASSPLGRGRGTEAFF